This entry describes one T cell receptor (beta chain). No cognate antigen has been identified for it. Base qualities are not at hand, and no much larger clone is one base apart. The collaborating institutions used their own protocols to collect whole blood in K2EDTA tubes. For TCRbeta analysis, collaborators shipped samples as frozen whole blood, isolated PBMCs, or DNA extracted from either of those sample types. The immunoSEQ Assay, a bias-controlled multiplex PCR, was used to amplify TCRbeta CDR3 regions from genomic DNA. The published analysis was carried out like this. The number of nucleated cells in each sample was estimated by amplification of reference gene primers within the assay. To quantify the absolute abundance of each unique TCRbeta CDR3 rearrangement, sequence reads were collapsed and filtered. For each sample, productive Simpson clonality was calculated by taking the square root of Simpson's diversity index across productive rearrangements. TCRdb retrieved this table from immuneACCESS and kept in-frame rearrangements only. Not all clones are present; in checked studies, unresolved V genes account for under half, and no reason is known for the remainder. V, J and clone size are taken as reported in that table, and D and trimming were inferred from the DNA itself. The sample table holds about 670,000 clones, of which 80% to 90% were seen once. The biggest ten clones account for under 0.3% of the sample.

The sample belongs to a study of blood T cell repertoires in COVID-19 (dated by TCRdb to about 2020). At the level of the whole study: Samples covering the acute and convalescent phases of COVID-19 were provided by collaborators in the United States, Italy and Spain. The prospective study material was composed of cDNA or gDNA derived from T cells, B-cell-depleted T cells, or PBMCs. Subjects who had been exposed to COVID-19, were actively infected with it, or had recovered from it provided the deeply sampled blood TCRbeta repertoires that made up the dataset. A freely available public database, intended as a resource for researchers studying the immune response to SARS-CoV-2, is where the repertoires were released. Samples were obtained from the ongoing ImmuneRACE study (first 160 participants) and from approximately 1,200 subjects provided by 6 global collaborators. Nearly every sample came with metadata listing a de-identified subject ID, COVID-19 status, age in years and sex. Where available, HLA class I and class II types were obtained from metadata supplied by the sample provider rather than from assay-based typing. What the work shows at the level of the full study, not this receptor alone: The amount of clinical and demographic metadata varied by source and participant and was provided uncurated.

CDR1 and CDR2 are read off the germline V gene as MNHEY and SVGEGT. The CDR3 has 15 amino acids, counting the end cysteine and phenylalanine. The read is trimmed to its CDR3 DNA, 45 bases read in frame from base 1. The junction shows trimming of 0 bases on V and 7 bases on J, plus 15 bases between the germline ends. The source is a woman aged 18 to 35 with acute or convalescent COVID-19. Sequences were obtained from peripheral blood. The V gene is TRBV6-2 or TRBV6-3 and the J gene is TRBJ1-1, with no reliable assignment of the D segment. CDR3 protein: CASSYSSLAEVEAFF. The base sequence is TGTGCCAGCAGTTACTCATCGTTGGCCGAGGTTGAAGCTTTCTTT.